This T cell receptor (beta chain) was sequenced for a study of T cells in Graves' hyperthyroidism and ophthalmopathy. Study-level background: Peripheral blood sampling occurred at initial diagnosis, before any treatment.

The germline gives CDR1 LGHDT, CDR2 YNNKEL (reference sequence). This CDR3 region has 14 residues. The V end lost 4 bases, the J end lost 1 base, and 10 bases lay between the germline ends. When ophthalmopathy did not progress within 18 months, Graves' hyperthyroidism was considered stable. Subjects aged 18 to 65 presented with newly diagnosed hyperthyroidism of less than 2 months' duration. Diagnostic decisions used clinical symptoms, serum thyroxine and TRAb, thyroid ultrasound and orbital computed tomography. This clonotype occurred many times. Authors of the study amplified TCR beta CDR3 regions from RNA transcripts. First-round RT-PCR of the TCR CDR3 relied on the HTBI primer set. TCRdb analysed the multiplex PCR reads with MiXCR anew, one entry per CDR3 protein. There are 350,000 to 400,000 distinct CDR3 sequences in the sample; about 15% occur only once, and approximately 32% lies in the top ten.

The rearrangement uses TRBV3-1 and TRBJ1-1, with D perhaps TRBD1 (5 bases). Sequencing was done on a sample of blood. The TCR sequence derives from a woman in her 30s with Graves' hyperthyroidism. The CDR3 DNA sequence: TGTGCCAGCAGCCCCTTGGGGGAGAACACTGAAGCTTTCTTT. Translated, it gives CASSPLGENTEAFF. The full variable domain, with the rest looked up from reference TRBV3-1 and TRBJ1-1, is DTAVSQTPKYLVTQMGNDKSIKCEQNLGHDTMYWYKQDSKKFLKIMFSYNNKELIINETVPNRFSPKSPDKAHLNLHINSLELGDSAVYFCASSPLGENTEAFFGQGTRLTVV.